This paragraph covers one TCR beta chain sequence. This clone was counted between two and nine times. Its antigen is unknown. Base qualities are not at hand, and no much larger clone is one base apart. The sample is drawn from a study of cytomegalovirus exposure and HLA in healthy donors (dated by TCRdb to about 2017). About the investigation overall: In an earlier analysis of 587 of the donors, 250 to 350 Gb of sequence data and 95 million to 130 million unique TCR beta sequences from 150 million to 200 million T cells were reported. An early release that covered roughly 600 HLA-typed donors contained approximately 300 gigabases of sequencing data and around 80 million unique TCR sequences. Among the 398 genotyped donors, around 81% belonged to the genetic ancestry cluster associated with self-reported Caucasian donors. The aim of the study was to test whether cataloging public T cell receptors could identify signatures of past pathogen exposure. Using immunosequencing, the study profiled T cell repertoires from approximately 700 subjects and related those repertoires to cytomegalovirus serostatus. Besides the first cohort of about 730 subjects, a separate validation cohort made up of 90 to 150 different subjects was used. High-throughput TCR immunosequencing, statistical association of individual TCRs with disease status, and machine learning were combined to predict cytomegalovirus infection status. A later analysis re-examined previously published TCR beta repertoires from several hundred donors and added high-resolution HLA genotyping to investigate patterns of TCR occurrence. The later analysis used no new phenotypic data to find candidate immune exposures, relying instead on TCR beta sequences and their occurrence across donors. In an earlier analysis of more than 550 of the donors, high-throughput TCR beta sequencing was used to judge whether each TCR beta V gene segment behaved as functional or pseudogenic. Donor age, sex, ethnicity and CMV serostatus were compiled alongside the repertoire data. A later genetic analysis used genome-wide SNP genotypes for about 60% of the roughly 700 donors, treating that subset as a discovery cohort. All discovery cohort repertoires had been generated using a single sequencing platform. Both class I and class II loci were covered by HLA typing, at four-digit resolution. Typing coverage varied by locus: roughly 629-640 donors for A, B, C, DRB1 and DQB1; more than 500 for DQA1; over 600 for DPA1; under 490 for DPB1. Four to six DR-DQ haplotypes were handled as single units for association and clustering because linkage in the cohort was strong. Among 300 to 500 genotyped donors of the cohort, an average of approximately 240,000 unique TCR beta nucleotide sequences was sequenced per donor, of which about 20% were non-productive.

The paper as a whole reports these results and caveats: Most TCR sequences were observed very rarely across donors, whereas some public TCRs were present in many individuals. A further reported finding was that TCR beta sequences accurately predicted the HLA-A and HLA-B alleles for most subjects in the first cohort. A later genetic analysis associated a missense DCLRE1C variant with V-gene and J-gene trimming of TCR beta chains, and an independent cohort replicated the association. Because counts were too low, seventeen rarely observed V segments, including chromosome 9 orphons, were excluded from the earlier analysis of about 500 of the donors. The presence/absence analyses assumed that sequencing depth was roughly uniform across donors, and that assumption may not be true. In both the original and validation cohorts, the classifier was reported to diagnose cytomegalovirus status with high specificity and sensitivity. Because HLA typing was missing for some donors at each locus, association tests included only the typed subset. In an earlier analysis of some 540 of the donors, most TCR beta V segments appeared in productive rearrangements about 87% or about 30% of the time, broadly matching IMGT annotations. The cohort was sequenced for TCR beta chains only, and without alpha or paired-chain data the features that could be detected were limited. CMV serostatus was the only immune exposure information available for the cohort. Several of the top co-occurrence clusters appeared to be linked to parvovirus B19, influenza, CMV and Epstein-Barr virus, according to a later analysis. In a later analysis, HLA-associated TCR beta chains were found to be more clonally expanded and to have lower generation probabilities than equally common non-associated chains. According to the authors, the approach could potentially be generalized to other disease states and immunological phenotypes. A few of the identified cytomegalovirus-associated TCR beta chains were confirmed in vitro to be specific for cytomegalovirus antigens. In the study, about 150 TCR beta chains were listed as associated with cytomegalovirus. According to a later analysis, most CMV-associated TCR beta chains appeared to be HLA-restricted, and the HLA associations seemed to be driven largely by CMV exposure. A group of highly shared sequence variants was considered likely to be a technical artifact of the sequencing pipeline. Linkage disequilibrium might explain the correlated functional status among segregating V segments, but an unknown experimental factor could not be ruled out. The 87-base-pair reads could not distinguish some IMGT-functional V segments, including TRBV6-2 and TRBV6-3, so those segments were excluded. A later genetic analysis reported fewer N-insertions in productive TCRs among donors in an Asian-associated ancestry cluster than the roughly 700-donor mean. A later analysis associated 15,000 or so TCR beta sequences with specific HLA alleles at a false discovery rate of 0.05. Assigning TCR associations to individual alleles was difficult when HLA alleles, especially DR and DQ, strongly co-occurred. According to a later analysis, TCR association rates differed among HLA loci, with DRB1 alleles showing the most associated TCRs and HLA-C alleles showing the fewest.

CDR1 MNHEY and CDR2 SMNVEV are derived from the germline V gene (reference sequence). V gives up 2 bases and J gives up 0 bases, and the segment between their germline ends measures 11 bases. The CDR3 covers 17 residues, taking in both the cysteine and the phenylalanine. CDR3 DNA only is kept here, 51 bases in frame from base 1. The library was built by means of the immunoSEQ multiplex PCR assay. The multiplex PCR relied on a mix of 60 forward primers for TCR Vbeta segments and 13 reverse primers for TCR Jbeta segments. Amplification of the CDR3 region of rearranged TCR beta genes was performed with a multiplex PCR assay on genomic DNA. Amplified TCR beta libraries were sequenced as 87-base-pair reads on the Illumina HiSeq System. As for the authors' bioinformatics: In a later analysis, some 80 million unique TCR beta chains were counted across the 650 to 750 repertoires, and roughly 10 million of these chains were shared by at least two donors. To remove PCR and sequencing errors, raw reads were error-corrected and collapsed into unique sequences using a nearest-neighbor algorithm that merged closely related sequences. To assign V, D and J gene segments, CDR3 sequences were aligned to IMGT reference sequences. For a sequence to be retained, a match of at least six nucleotides to both a V gene segment and a J gene segment was required. Rearrangements were classified as productive when the CDR3 lacked stop codons and remained in frame with V and J, and all other rearrangements were classified as non-productive. CDR3 was defined according to IMGT convention as the region running from the second conserved V-encoded cysteine to the conserved J-encoded phenylalanine. The earlier analysis of roughly 590 of the donors excluded sequences that lacked an unambiguous match to a single V gene segment. In an earlier analysis of 450 to 750 of the donors, a V segment was called functional when productive rearrangements were above 56.7%, and segregating when the standard deviation between donors exceeded 5%. A statistical classification framework was developed to diagnose cytomegalovirus status using the catalog of TCR beta chain sequences. In a later analysis, V and J genes were assigned by comparing TCR nucleotide sequences against IMGT/GENE-DB human TR gene sequences. A later analysis assigned CDR3 sequences and most-parsimonious VDJ recombination scenarios with the TCRdist pipeline. In a later analysis, every TCR beta chain was defined by the combination of its CDR3 amino acid sequence and its V-gene family, and reads without a unique V-gene family were dropped. To address suspected cross-contamination and a sequencing artifact, a later analysis removed 592 highly shared, low-generation-probability nucleotide sequences. A later analysis calculated a clonal expansion index for each public chain from normalized within-repertoire ranks of inferred template counts. A later analysis computed generation probabilities with a VDJ recombination model fitted to out-of-frame rearrangements, and checked the results against IGoR. In a later analysis, hypergeometric tests were used to score TCR-TCR, TCR-HLA and TCR-CMV co-occurrence, with a repertoire-size bias correction applied to TCR pairs. False discovery rates were estimated in a later analysis by permuting HLA or CMV assignments 20 times. In a later analysis, co-occurring TCRs were grouped using DBSCAN, and TCRdist sequence similarity was added for clustering within HLA-allele-positive subsets. Co-occurrence clustering excluded repertoires with fewer than 30,000 or more than 120,000 public chains, plus five with anomalous nucleotide sharing. TCRdb retrieved this table from immuneACCESS and kept in-frame rearrangements only. Not all clones are present; in checked studies, unresolved V genes account for under half, and no reason is known for the remainder. That table supplies the V and J calls and clone size; D and trimming were determined from the DNA. The sample table shows some 57,000 clones, and less than 85% are seen once. Of the sample, 5% to 6.5% falls within the top ten clones.

The cohort was made up of hundreds of healthy bone marrow donors. All cohort members were sampled while nominally healthy, although unrecorded immune exposures were likely present. The donor tested CMV seronegative and was one of the 352 seronegative cohort members. Every donor gave a peripheral blood sample, and the peripheral blood mononuclear cells from that sample were used for TCR beta sequencing. Genomic DNA was extracted from the blood cell samples with the Qiagen DNeasy Blood Extraction Kit. The chain is made from TRBV27 and TRBJ2-6; 5 matching bases give a weak D call of TRBD1. This receptor was obtained from a woman in her twenties or thirties in good health and CMV-seronegative. The source material was PBMCs. For the CDR3, the sequence is CASSLRTLVSGANVLTF. In nucleotide form, the sequence is TGTGCCAGCAGTTTACGGACACTGGTCTCTGGGGCCAACGTCCTGACTTTC.